The sequence of this TCR beta chain was determined in a study of cytomegalovirus exposure and HLA in healthy donors. Remarks on this clone: Its antigen is not known.

All donors participated as healthy donors of bone marrow. Study-level findings and limits: In a later analysis, a missense DCLRE1C variant was linked to TCR beta V- and J-gene trimming.

Primers: 60 Vbeta forward and 13 Jbeta reverse. The table came from immunoSEQ multiplex PCR; TCRdb's copy has only in-frame clones and leaves some out. Of about 150,000 clones in the sample, roughly three quarters are singletons; the top ten hold roughly 13%. This CDR3 has 11 amino acids. V gave up 3 bases and J gave up 7 bases; unmatched junction bases: 2. CDR1 is DFQATT and CDR2 is SNEGSKA in the germline V gene (reference sequence). The TCR comes from a woman aged 50 to 60 in good health and CMV-seropositive. The V gene is TRBV20-1, the J gene TRBJ1-2, with 7 bases lining up with TRBD1. The sample consisted of PBMCs. CDR3 in amino acids: CSARTGRGYTF. The DNA for the CDR3 is TGCAGTGCTAGGACAGGGCGTGGCTACACCTTC.